This T cell receptor (beta chain) was sequenced during a study of beta chain features in type 1 diabetes. Germline CDR1 KGHSH, CDR2 LQKENI. V shed 3 bases and J 1 base; nucleotides not matched to a gene: 9. The CDR3 spans 18 residues. Findings and caveats of the study: Moderately but significantly shorter TCRB CDR3s were found in Type 1 diabetes patients in all four CD4+ subsets.

The investigators reverse transcribed all of the isolated RNA, so they sequenced expressed TCRB transcripts. This table comes from immunoSEQ multiplex PCR, and its TCRdb copy is limited to in-frame clones, with some not included. Of under 300,000 clones listed, about 14% are singletons. With regard to this clone: Its target is not known.

This sequence joins TRBV18 and TRBJ2-6; 7 bases line up with TRBD1. Sequences were obtained from naive CD4+ T cells from blood. This clonotype was obtained from a man aged 25 to 40 with type 1 diabetes. The CDR3 DNA reads TGTGCCAGCTCACCTCGGACAGGTTCTCGATCTGGGGCCAACGTCCTGACTTTC. Translated, it gives CASSPRTGSRSGANVLTF.